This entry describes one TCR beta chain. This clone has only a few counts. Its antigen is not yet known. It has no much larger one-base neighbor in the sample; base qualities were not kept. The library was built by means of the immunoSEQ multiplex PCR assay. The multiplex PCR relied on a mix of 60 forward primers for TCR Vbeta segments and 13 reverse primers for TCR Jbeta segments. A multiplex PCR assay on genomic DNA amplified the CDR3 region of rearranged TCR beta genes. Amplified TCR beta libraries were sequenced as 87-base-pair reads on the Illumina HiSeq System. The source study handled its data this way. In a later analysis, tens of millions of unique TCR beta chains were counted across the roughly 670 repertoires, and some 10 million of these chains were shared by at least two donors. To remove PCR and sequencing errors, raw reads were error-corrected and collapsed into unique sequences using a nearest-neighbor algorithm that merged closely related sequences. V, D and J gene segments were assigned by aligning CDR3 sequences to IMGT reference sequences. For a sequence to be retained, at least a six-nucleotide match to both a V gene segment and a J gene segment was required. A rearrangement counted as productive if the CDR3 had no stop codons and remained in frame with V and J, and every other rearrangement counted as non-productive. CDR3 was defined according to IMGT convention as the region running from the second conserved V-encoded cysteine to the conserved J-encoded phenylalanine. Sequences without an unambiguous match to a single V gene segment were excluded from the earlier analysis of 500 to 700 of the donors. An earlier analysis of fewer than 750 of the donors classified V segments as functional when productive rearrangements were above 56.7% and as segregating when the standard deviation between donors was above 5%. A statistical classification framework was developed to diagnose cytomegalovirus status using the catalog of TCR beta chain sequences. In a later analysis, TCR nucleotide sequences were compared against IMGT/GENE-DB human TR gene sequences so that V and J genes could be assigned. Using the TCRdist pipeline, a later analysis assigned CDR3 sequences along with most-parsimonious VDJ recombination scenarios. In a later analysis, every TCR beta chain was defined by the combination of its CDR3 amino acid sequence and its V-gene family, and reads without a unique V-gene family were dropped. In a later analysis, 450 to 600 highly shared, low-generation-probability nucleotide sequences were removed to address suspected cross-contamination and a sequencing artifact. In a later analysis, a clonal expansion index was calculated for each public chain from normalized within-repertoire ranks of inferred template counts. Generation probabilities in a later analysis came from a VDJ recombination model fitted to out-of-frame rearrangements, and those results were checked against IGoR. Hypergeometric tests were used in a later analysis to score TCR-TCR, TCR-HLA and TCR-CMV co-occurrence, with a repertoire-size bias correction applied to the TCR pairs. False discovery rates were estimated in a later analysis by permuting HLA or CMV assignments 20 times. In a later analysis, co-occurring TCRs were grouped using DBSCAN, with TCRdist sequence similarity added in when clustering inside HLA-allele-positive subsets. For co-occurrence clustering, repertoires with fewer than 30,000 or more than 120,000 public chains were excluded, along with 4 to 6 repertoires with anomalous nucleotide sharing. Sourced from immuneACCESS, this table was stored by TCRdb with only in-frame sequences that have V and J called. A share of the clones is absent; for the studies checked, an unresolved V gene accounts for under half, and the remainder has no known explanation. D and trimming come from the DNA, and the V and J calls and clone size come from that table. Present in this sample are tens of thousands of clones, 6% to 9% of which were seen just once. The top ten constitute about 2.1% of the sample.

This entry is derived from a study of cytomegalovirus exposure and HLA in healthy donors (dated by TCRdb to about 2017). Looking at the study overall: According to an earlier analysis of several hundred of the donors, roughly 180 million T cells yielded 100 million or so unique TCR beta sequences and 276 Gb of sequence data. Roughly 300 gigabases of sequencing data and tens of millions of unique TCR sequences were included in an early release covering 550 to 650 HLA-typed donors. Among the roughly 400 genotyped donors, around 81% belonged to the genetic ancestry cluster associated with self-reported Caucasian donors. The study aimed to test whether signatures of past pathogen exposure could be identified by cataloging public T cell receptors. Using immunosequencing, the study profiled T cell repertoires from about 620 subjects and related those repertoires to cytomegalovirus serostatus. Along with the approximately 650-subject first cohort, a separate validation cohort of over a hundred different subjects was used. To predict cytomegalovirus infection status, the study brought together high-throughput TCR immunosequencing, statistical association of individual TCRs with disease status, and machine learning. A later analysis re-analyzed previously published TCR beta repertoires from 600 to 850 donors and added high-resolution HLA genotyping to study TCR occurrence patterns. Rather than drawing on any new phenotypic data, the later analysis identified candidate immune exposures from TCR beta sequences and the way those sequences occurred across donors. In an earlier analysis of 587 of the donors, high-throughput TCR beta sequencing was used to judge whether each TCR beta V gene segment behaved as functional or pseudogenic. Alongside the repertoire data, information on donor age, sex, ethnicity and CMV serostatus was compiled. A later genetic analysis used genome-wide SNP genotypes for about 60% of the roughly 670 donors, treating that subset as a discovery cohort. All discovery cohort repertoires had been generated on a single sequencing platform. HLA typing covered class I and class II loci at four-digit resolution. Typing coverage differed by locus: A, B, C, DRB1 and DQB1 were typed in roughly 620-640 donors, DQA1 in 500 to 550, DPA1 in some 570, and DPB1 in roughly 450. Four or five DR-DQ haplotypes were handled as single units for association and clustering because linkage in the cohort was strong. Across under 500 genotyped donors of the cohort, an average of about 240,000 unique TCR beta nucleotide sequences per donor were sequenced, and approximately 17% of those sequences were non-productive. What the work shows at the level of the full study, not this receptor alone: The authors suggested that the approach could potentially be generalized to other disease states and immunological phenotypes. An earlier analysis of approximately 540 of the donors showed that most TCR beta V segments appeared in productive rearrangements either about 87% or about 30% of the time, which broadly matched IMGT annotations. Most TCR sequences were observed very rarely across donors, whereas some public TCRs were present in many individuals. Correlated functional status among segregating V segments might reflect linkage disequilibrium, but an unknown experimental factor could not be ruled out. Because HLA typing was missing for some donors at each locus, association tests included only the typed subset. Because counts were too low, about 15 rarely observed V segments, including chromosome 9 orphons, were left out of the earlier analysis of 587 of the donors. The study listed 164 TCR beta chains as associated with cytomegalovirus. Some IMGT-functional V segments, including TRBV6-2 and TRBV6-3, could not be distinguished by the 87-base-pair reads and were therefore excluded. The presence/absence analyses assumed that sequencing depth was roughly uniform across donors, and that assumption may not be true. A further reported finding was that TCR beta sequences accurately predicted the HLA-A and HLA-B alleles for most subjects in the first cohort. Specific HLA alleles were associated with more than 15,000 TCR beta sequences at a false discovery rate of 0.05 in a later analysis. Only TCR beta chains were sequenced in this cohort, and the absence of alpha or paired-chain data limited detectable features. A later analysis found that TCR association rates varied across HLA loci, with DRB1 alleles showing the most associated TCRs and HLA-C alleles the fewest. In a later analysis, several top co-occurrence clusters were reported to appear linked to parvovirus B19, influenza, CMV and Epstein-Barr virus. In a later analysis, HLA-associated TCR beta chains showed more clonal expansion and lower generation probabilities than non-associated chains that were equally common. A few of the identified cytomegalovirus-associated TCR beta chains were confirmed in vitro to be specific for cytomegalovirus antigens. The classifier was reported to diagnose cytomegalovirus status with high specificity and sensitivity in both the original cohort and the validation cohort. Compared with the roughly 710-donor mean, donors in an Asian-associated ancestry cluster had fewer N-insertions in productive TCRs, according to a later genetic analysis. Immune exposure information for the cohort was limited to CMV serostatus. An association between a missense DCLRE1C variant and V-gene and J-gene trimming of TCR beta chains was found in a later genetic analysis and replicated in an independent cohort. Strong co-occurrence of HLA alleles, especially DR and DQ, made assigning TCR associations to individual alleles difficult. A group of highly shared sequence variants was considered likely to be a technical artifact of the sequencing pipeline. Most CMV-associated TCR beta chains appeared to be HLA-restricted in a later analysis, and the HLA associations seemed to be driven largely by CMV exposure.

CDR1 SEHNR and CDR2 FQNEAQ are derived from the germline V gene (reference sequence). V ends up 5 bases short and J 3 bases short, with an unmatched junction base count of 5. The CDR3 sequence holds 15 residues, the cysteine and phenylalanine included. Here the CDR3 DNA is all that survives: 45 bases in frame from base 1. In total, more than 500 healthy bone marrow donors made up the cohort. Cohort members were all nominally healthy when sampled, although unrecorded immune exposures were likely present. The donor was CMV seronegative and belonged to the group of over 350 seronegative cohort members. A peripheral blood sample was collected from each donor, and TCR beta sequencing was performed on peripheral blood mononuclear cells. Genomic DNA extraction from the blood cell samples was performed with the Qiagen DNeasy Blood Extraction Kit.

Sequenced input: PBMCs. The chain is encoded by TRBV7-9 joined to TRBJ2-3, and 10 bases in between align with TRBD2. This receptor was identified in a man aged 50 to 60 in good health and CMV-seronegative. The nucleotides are TGTGCCAGCAGCAAGCTAGCGGGGGTTACAGATACGCAGTATTTT. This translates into CASSKLAGVTDTQYF.